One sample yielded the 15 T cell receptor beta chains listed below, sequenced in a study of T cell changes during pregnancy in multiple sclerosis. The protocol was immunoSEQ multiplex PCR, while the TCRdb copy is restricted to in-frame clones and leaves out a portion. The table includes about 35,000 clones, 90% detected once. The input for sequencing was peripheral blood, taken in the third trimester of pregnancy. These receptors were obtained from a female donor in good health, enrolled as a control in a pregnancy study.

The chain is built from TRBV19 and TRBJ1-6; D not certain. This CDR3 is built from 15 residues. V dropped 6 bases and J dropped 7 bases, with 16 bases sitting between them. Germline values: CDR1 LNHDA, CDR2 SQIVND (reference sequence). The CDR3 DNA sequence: TGTGCCAGTAGCCCTAATGAGGCAACAAATTCACCCCTCCACTTT. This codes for CASSPNEATNSPLHF. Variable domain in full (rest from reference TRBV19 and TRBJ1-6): DGGITQSPKYLFRKEGQNVTLSCEQNLNHDAMYWYRQDPGQGLRLIYYSQIVNDFQKGDIAEGYSVSREKKESFPLTVTSAQKNPTAFYLCASSPNEATNSPLHFGNGTRLTVT.

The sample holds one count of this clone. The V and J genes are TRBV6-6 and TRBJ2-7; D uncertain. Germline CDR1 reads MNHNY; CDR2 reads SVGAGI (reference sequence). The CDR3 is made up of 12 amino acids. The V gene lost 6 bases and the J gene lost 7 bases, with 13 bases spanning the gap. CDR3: CASSPTVWEQYF. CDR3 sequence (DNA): TGTGCCAGCAGCCCAACTGTTTGGGAGCAGTACTTC.

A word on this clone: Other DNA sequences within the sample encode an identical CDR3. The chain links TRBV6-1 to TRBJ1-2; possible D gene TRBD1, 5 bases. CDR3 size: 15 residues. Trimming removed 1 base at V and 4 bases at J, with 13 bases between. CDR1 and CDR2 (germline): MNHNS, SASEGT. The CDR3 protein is CASSEEEGGGYGYTF. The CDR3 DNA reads TGTGCCAGCAGTGAAGAGGAGGGTGGGGGCTATGGCTACACCTTC.

CDR3 protein: CASSWDRAYNSPLHF. In DNA form, the CDR3 reads TGTGCCAGCAGCTGGGACAGAGCCTATAATTCACCCCTCCACTTT. The chain joins TRBV5-4 to TRBJ1-6; 7 nucleotides agree with TRBD1. V shed 3 bases, J shed 2 bases, and the junction held 2 bases outside the gene matches. Germline V gene data show CDR1 as SGHNT and CDR2 as YYREEE (reference sequence). There are 15 residues in the CDR3.

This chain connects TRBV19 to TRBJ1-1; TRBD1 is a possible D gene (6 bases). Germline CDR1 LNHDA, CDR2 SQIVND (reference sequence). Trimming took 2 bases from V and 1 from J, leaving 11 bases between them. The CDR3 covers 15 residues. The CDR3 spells CASSILGQTNTEAFF. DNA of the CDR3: TGTGCCAGTAGTATACTCGGACAGACGAACACTGAAGCTTTCTTT.

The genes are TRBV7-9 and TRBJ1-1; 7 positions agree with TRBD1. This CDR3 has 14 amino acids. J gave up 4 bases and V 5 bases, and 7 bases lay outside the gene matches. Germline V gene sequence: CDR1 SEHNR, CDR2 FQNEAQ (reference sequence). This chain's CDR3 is CASSNRGGGTEAFF. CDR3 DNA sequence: TGTGCCAGCAGCAACAGGGGTGGGGGCACTGAAGCTTTCTTT.

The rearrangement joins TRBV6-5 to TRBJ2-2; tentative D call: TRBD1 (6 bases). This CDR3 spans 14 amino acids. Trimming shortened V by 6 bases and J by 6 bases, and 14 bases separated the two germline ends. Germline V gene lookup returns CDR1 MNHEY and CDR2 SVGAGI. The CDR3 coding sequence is TGTGCCAGCAGAGGGGGACGGTGGGCCGGGGAGCTGTTTTTT. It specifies CASRGGRWAGELFF.

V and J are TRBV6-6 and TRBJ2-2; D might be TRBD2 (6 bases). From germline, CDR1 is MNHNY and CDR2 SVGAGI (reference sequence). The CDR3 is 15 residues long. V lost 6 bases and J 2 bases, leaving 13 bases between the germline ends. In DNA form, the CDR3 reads TGTGCCAGCAGACCCCCGGGAGCAAACACCGGGGAGCTGTTTTTT. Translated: CASRPPGANTGELFF.

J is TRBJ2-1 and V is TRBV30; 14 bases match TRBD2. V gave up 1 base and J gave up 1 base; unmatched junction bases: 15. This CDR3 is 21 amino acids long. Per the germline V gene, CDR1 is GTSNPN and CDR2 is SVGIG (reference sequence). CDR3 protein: CAWSGPRTSGRSSISYNEQFF. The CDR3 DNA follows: TGTGCCTGGAGTGGGCCCAGGACTAGCGGGAGGTCCTCGATTTCCTACAATGAGCAGTTCTTC.

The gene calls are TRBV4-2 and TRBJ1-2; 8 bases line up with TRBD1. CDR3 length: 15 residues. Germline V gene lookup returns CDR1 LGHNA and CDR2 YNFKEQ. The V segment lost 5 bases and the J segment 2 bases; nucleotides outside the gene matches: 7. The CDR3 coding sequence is TGTGCCAGCAGCGACCGGGACAGGCAAAACTATGGCTACACCTTC. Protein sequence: CASSDRDRQNYGYTF.

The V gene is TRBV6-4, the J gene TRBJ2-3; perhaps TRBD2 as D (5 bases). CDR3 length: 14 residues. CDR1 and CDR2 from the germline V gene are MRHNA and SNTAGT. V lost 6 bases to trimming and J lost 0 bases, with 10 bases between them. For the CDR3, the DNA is TGTGCCAGCAGATTAGCGTCTAGCACAGATACGCAGTATTTT. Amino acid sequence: CASRLASSTDTQYF.

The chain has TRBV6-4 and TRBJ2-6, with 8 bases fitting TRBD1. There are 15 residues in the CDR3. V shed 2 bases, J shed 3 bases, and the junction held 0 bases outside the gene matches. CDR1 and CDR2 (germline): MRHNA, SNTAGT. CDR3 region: CASSDGQGGANVLTF. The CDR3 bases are TGTGCCAGCAGTGACGGACAGGGTGGGGCCAACGTCCTGACTTTC.

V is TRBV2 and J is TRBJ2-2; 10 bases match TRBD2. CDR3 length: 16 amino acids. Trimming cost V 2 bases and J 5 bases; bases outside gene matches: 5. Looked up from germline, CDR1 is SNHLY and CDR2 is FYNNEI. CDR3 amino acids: CASSEIPSGRTGELFF. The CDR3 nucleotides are TGTGCCAGCAGTGAAATCCCTAGCGGGAGAACCGGGGAGCTGTTTTTT.

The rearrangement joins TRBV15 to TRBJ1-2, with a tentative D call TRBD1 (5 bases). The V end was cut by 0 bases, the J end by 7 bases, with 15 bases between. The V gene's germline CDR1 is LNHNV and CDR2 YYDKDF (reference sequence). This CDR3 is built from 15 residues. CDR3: CATSRERTAGRGYTF. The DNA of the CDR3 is TGTGCCACCAGCAGAGAGAGAACCGCAGGGCGTGGCTACACCTTC.

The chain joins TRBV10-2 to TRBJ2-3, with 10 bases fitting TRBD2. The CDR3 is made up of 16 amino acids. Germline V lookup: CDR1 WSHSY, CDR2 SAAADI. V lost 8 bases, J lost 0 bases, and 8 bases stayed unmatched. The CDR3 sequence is CASSPSGGVSTDTQYF. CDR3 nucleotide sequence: TGCGCCAGCTCTCCTAGCGGGGGAGTGAGCACAGATACGCAGTATTTT.